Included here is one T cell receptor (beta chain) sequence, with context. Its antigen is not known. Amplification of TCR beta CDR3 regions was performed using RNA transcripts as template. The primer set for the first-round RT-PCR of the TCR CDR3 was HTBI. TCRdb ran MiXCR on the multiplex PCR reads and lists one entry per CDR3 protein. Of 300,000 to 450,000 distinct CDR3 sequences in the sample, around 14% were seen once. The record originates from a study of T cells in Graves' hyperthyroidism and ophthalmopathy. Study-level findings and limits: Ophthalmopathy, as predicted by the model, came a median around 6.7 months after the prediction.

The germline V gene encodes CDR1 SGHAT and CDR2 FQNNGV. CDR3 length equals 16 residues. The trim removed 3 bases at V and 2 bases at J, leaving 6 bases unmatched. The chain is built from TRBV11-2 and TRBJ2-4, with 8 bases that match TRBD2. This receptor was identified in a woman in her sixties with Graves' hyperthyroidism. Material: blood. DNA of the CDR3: TGTGCCAGCAGCTTCGGGGGGGGCGCATCCAAAAACATTCAGTACTTC. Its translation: CASSFGGGASKNIQYF.